The present entry profiles one T cell receptor (beta chain) with its context. The data originate from a study of T cell responses to AZD1222 COVID-19 vaccine. TCRdb's copy holds only in-frame clones and misses some; the assay was immunoSEQ multiplex PCR. The sample has more than 80,000 clones, under 95% seen once. Unmatched junction bases numbered 5, after V lost 5 bases and J lost 0 bases. The CDR3 runs to 15 residues. Germline V CDR1 and CDR2: LNHDA, SQIVND (reference sequence). The material sequenced was peripheral blood, taken on day 0 of AZD1222 vaccination. The TCR was taken from an adult in good health. This sequence joins TRBV19 and TRBJ2-3, with 7 bases identical to TRBD1. CDR3 bases: TGTGCCAGTAGTCCAGGGGACAGCAGCACAGATACGCAGTATTTT. This codes for CASSPGDSSTDTQYF.